The 16 T cell receptor beta chains below were found in one sample sequenced in a study of T cells in lung cancer brain metastases (dated by TCRdb to 2016 to 2019). Library preparation was by the immunoSEQ multiplex PCR assay. In its TCRdb copy, this immuneACCESS table keeps in-frame sequences only and misses some clones. Where compared with another copy, unresolved V genes explain less than half of these, and the others have no known cause. This sample holds 3,000 to 4,000 clones; 90% to 95% were observed only once. The top ten constitute around 3% of the sample. The specimen sequenced was tumor tissue from the primary lung tumor. The sample's cell subset or site label, in plain terms: primary lung cancer lesion. The receptors come from a man aged 65 to 85 with non-small cell lung cancer.

This clone was recorded once. The chain has TRBV29-1 and TRBJ2-3, with D perhaps given as TRBD1 or TRBD2 (5 bases each). The CDR3 is 13 residues long. V was cut by 7 bases and J by 4 bases, with 15 bases left in between. Germline assignment: CDR1 SQVTM and CDR2 ANQGSEA. The CDR3 sequence is CSGGRSRPDTQYF. The CDR3 DNA follows: TGCAGCGGGGGACGGTCGCGCCCAGATACGCAGTATTTT.

The chain joins TRBV18 to TRBJ1-3; D ambiguous. This CDR3 is 15 amino acids long. In germline, CDR1 is KGHSH, CDR2 LQKENI. V was clipped by 6 bases and J by 4 bases, with 16 bases between them. The CDR3 DNA sequence: TGTGCCAGCTCGCCAGCCTCGATCCGGGGAAACACCATATATTTT. This sequence encodes CASSPASIRGNTIYF.

The V gene is TRBV18, the J gene TRBJ1-2; 11 nucleotides match TRBD1. V lost 2 bases, J lost 8 bases, and 4 bases stayed unmatched. The germline CDR1 and CDR2 sequences are KGHSH and LQKENI. CDR3 length: 14 amino acids. For the CDR3, the DNA is TGTGCCAGCTCACCATACGGACAGGGGGCGGGCTACACCTTC. Its translation is CASSPYGQGAGYTF.

The chain links TRBV6-5 to TRBJ1-1, with no clear D. Between the trimmed V and J ends, which lost 1 base and 7 bases, there was a span of 7 bases. The CDR3 covers 12 residues. Per the germline V gene, CDR1 is MNHEY and CDR2 is SVGAGI. CDR3 in DNA: TGTGCCAGCAGTTACTGGGCAGGTGAAGCTTTCTTT. Translated: CASSYWAGEAFF.

The chain has TRBV5-1 and TRBJ2-5; TRBD2 matches at 9 bases. The CDR3 spans 16 residues. V shed 0 bases, J shed 4 bases, and the junction held 7 bases outside the gene matches. In germline, CDR1 is SGHRS, CDR2 YFSETQ. The CDR3 bases are TGCGCCAGCAGCTTGGCGTACGGGACTAGCAGAGAGACCCAGTACTTC. Translating it yields CASSLAYGTSRETQYF.

V gene TRBV15 combines with J gene TRBJ1-2, with TRBD1 matching over 9 bases. The CDR3 covers 16 residues. V gave up 4 bases and J gave up 8 bases; unmatched junction bases: 14. Germline V lookup: CDR1 LNHNV, CDR2 YYDKDF (reference sequence). The CDR3 region has the DNA TGTGCCACCAGCATCGCTGGGACAGGGTTTGGTCGAGGCTACACCTTC. Residues: CATSIAGTGFGRGYTF.

The chain uses TRBV4-2 and TRBJ2-1, with 9 bases matching TRBD1. From germline, CDR1 is LGHNA and CDR2 YNFKEQ. There are 16 residues in the CDR3. V gave up 2 bases and J gave up 15 bases; unmatched junction bases: 17. CDR3 residues: CASSQNPGQGGLELFF. Here the CDR3 DNA reads TGTGCCAGCAGCCAAAATCCGGGACAGGGAGGTCTAGAGTTGTTCTTC.

This clone occurred once. CDR3 DNA: TGTGCCAGCAGCTTAGAACAGGGTTTGGGCAATGAGCAGTTCTTC. Translating it yields CASSLEQGLGNEQFF. The chain uses TRBV13 and TRBJ2-1, with D perhaps matching TRBD1 (6 bases). Germline V gene sequence: CDR1 PRHDT, CDR2 FYEKMQ (reference sequence). Trimming pared 1 base from V and 6 bases from J, leaving 13 bases between. The CDR3 spans 15 residues.

The chain uses TRBV6-5 and TRBJ1-2; tentatively, D is TRBD1 (6 bases). CDR1 MNHEY and CDR2 SVGAGI come from the germline V gene. The CDR3 totals 16 residues. V shed 2 bases and J shed 8 bases, with 21 bases lying between them. CDR3 sequence: CASSYLNGGSARGYTF. CDR3 DNA: TGTGCCAGCAGTTACCTGAACGGGGGCTCGGCGCGGGGCTACACCTTC.

This chain connects TRBV2 to TRBJ2-1; weak D call: TRBD2 (5 bases). This CDR3 region has 14 residues. The V end was cut by 6 bases, the J end by 6 bases, with 15 bases between. Germline V gene sequence: CDR1 SNHLY, CDR2 FYNNEI. The CDR3 DNA reads TGTGCCAGCAGGGCTAGCCGGTCCGGCAATGAGCAGTTCTTC. Amino acid sequence: CASRASRSGNEQFF.

This clone was counted a single time. The CDR3 sequence is CASSLPTSGTYNEQFF. In DNA form, the CDR3 reads TGTGCCAGCAGCTTGCCCACTAGCGGAACCTACAATGAGCAGTTCTTC. This sequence joins TRBV5-6 and TRBJ2-1; 8 nucleotides match TRBD2. V lost 1 base to trimming and J lost 2 bases; unmatched junction nucleotides: 5. The CDR3 contains 16 residues. Looked up from germline, CDR1 is SGHDT and CDR2 is YYEEEE.

The rearrangement links TRBV6-6 to TRBJ1-4; no definite D call. Germline loops: CDR1 MNHNY, CDR2 SVGAGI (reference sequence). V was clipped by 3 bases and J by 4 bases, with 9 bases between them. The CDR3 spans 14 residues. CDR3 amino acids: CASSYGSNNEKLFF. In DNA form, the CDR3 reads TGTGCCAGCAGTTATGGGAGCAATAATGAAAAACTGTTTTTT.

This chain links TRBV11-2 with TRBJ2-1; D gene ambiguous. Germline V gene sequence: CDR1 SGHAT, CDR2 FQNNGV. V lost 2 bases to trimming and J lost 6 bases, with 14 bases between them. This CDR3 contains 15 residues. Here the CDR3 reads CASSLIRAAVNEQFF. The CDR3 nucleotides are TGTGCCAGCAGCTTAATTAGGGCTGCGGTCAATGAGCAGTTCTTC.

V and J are TRBV7-9 and TRBJ1-2; perhaps TRBD1 as D (6 bases). CDR3 length: 16 amino acids. Trimming cost V 4 bases and J 1 base, with 16 bases left between them. Germline loops: CDR1 SEHNR, CDR2 FQNEAQ (reference sequence). The CDR3 region is CASSSTWAGVNYGYTF. The CDR3 DNA sequence: TGTGCCAGCAGCTCCACCTGGGCAGGGGTTAACTATGGCTACACCTTC.

The chain carries TRBV20-1 and TRBJ2-1; TRBD2 aligns across 7 bases. J gave up 13 bases and V 5 bases, and 8 bases lay outside the gene matches. The germline gives CDR1 DFQATT, CDR2 SNEGSKA (reference sequence). The CDR3 totals 11 residues. The CDR3 DNA reads as TGCAGTGCTGCCCCAGCGGGATCACAGTTCTTC. It codes for CSAAPAGSQFF.

The chain carries TRBV18 and TRBJ2-1; 11 positions match TRBD1. The CDR3 runs to 13 residues. The germline V gene has CDR1 KGHSH and CDR2 LQKENI. Trimming removed 5 bases from V and 8 bases from J; junction bases left unmatched: 2. The CDR3 coding sequence is TGTGCCAGCTCAAGGGACAGGGGGGATGAGCAGTTCTTC. Translating gives CASSRDRGDEQFF.